Sequencing of this TCR beta chain was carried out in a study of blood T cell repertoires in COVID-19. Study-level background: T cells, B-cell-depleted T cells, or PBMCs provided the cDNA or gDNA that served as material.

Concerning this clone: This same CDR3 is encoded by further DNA sequences in the sample.

This table comes from immunoSEQ multiplex PCR, and its TCRdb copy is limited to in-frame clones, with some not included. The table includes roughly 360,000 clones, roughly 77% detected once. The CDR3 consists of 15 residues. V lost 0 bases to trimming and J lost 5 bases; unmatched junction nucleotides: 3. Germline CDR1 reads SGDLS; CDR2 reads YYNGEE. The specimen was peripheral blood. This TCR was sampled from a human donor with acute or convalescent COVID-19. The donor label of this sample is uncertain. The V and J genes are TRBV9 and TRBJ2-2, with 8 bases aligning to TRBD2. CDR3 amino acids: CASSVGGGRTGELFF. CDR3 in DNA: TGTGCCAGCAGCGTAGGCGGGGGGAGAACCGGGGAGCTGTTTTTT.